The next 10 T cell receptor beta chains were all read from a single sample in a study of OX40 agonist ivuxolimab in advanced cancers. The method was immunoSEQ multiplex PCR; TCRdb's version includes in-frame clones alone and lacks a portion of them. The table records around 62,000 clones, approximately 80% of them present only once. Sequenced here: CD4+ or CD8+ T cells sorted from blood, sampled in a trial of the OX40 agonist ivuxolimab. Receptor source: an adult with an advanced solid tumor such as melanoma, head and neck, liver or kidney cancer.

V is TRBV11-2 and J is TRBJ1-2; D uncertain. Trimming stripped 1 base from V and 2 bases from J, with 11 bases between. In germline, CDR1 is SGHAT, CDR2 FQNNGV. The CDR3 sequence is 15 residues long. Written as DNA, the CDR3 is TGTGCCAGCAGCTTAGGGTCTCGGACCAACTATGGCTACACCTTC. Its protein product is CASSLGSRTNYGYTF. The complete variable domain, with remaining parts taken from reference TRBV11-2 and TRBJ1-2, reads EAGVAQSPRYKIIEKRQSVAFWCNPISGHATLYWYQQILGQGPKLLIQFQNNGVVDDSQLPKDRFSAERLKGVDSTLKIQPAKLEDSAVYLCASSLGSRTNYGYTFGSGTRLTVV.

V and J are TRBV7-9 and TRBJ1-2; no clear D. Trimming took 5 bases from V and 8 from J, leaving 12 bases between them. The germline CDR1 and CDR2 sequences are SEHNR and FQNEAQ (reference sequence). This CDR3 region has 12 residues. CDR3 amino acids: CASSPETSGYTF. DNA for the CDR3: TGTGCCAGCAGCCCCGAGACGAGCGGCTACACCTTC.

The chain uses TRBV11-2 and TRBJ1-2, with D uncertain. The V gene's germline CDR1 is SGHAT and CDR2 FQNNGV. The CDR3 runs to 13 residues. Trimming stripped 5 bases from V and 1 base from J, with 8 bases between. Here the CDR3 reads CASSVTDNYGYTF. The CDR3 DNA reads TGTGCCAGCAGCGTTACAGATAACTATGGCTACACCTTC.

This sequence joins TRBV4-1 and TRBJ1-5, with D perhaps TRBD1 (6 bases). Germline lookup yields CDR1 MGHRA and CDR2 YSYEKL. V was pared by 0 bases and J by 0 bases, with 9 bases between. The CDR3 sequence is 16 residues long. CDR3 sequence (DNA): TGCGCCAGCAGCCAAGATGGGACACCTAGCAATCAGCCCCAGCATTTT. Encoded protein: CASSQDGTPSNQPQHF.

This clone has only one observation. The chain is built from TRBV28 and TRBJ1-1, with 8 positions matching TRBD1. CDR1 is MDHEN and CDR2 is SYDVKM in the germline V gene. The CDR3 is 16 residues long. The V gene end was trimmed by 5 bases and the J gene end by 4 bases; junction bases not matched to a gene: 12. CDR3 bases: TGTGCCAGCAGTAAACAGGGGGTGCAAACGGTCACTGAAGCTTTCTTT. As protein: CASSKQGVQTVTEAFF.

The chain combines TRBV2 with TRBJ1-1; 8 bases map to TRBD1. The germline V gene has CDR1 SNHLY and CDR2 FYNNEI. With 6 bases clipped from V and 6 bases from J, the junction kept 12 bases outside the gene matches. This CDR3 has 15 residues. DNA of the CDR3: TGTGCCAGCAGGAATCAGAGGACAGGGTCGGCTGAAGCTTTCTTT. Amino acid sequence: CASRNQRTGSAEAFF.

The V call is TRBV18, the J call TRBJ2-5; no definite D call. This CDR3 has 13 residues. The V gene lost 3 bases and the J gene lost 4 bases, with 9 bases spanning the gap. CDR1 is KGHSH, CDR2 LQKENI, per germline. CDR3 in DNA: TGTGCCAGCTCACCTACCGCCGGAGAGACCCAGTACTTC. It specifies CASSPTAGETQYF.

The chain employs TRBV6-1 and TRBJ1-1, with D possibly being TRBD1 (6 bases). CDR1 is MNHNS and CDR2 is SASEGT in the germline V gene. The CDR3 totals 13 residues. Trimming removed 8 bases at V and 2 bases at J, with 12 bases between. This chain's CDR3 is CASGLQGNTEAFF. The CDR3 region has the DNA TGTGCCAGCGGACTACAGGGAAACACTGAAGCTTTCTTT.

CDR3 sequence (DNA): TGTGCCAGCAGCTTGGGGAAGGGTGGCTACACCTTC. It yields the protein CASSLGKGGYTF. This chain links TRBV5-6 with TRBJ1-2; D not resolved. The germline V and J ends were trimmed by 0 bases and 7 bases, with 7 bases remaining between them. The CDR3 length is 12 residues. Germline V gives CDR1 SGHDT, CDR2 YYEEEE.

This rearrangement joins TRBV6-1 to TRBJ2-5; the match to TRBD2 covers 8 bases. The germline CDR1 and CDR2 sequences are MNHNS and SASEGT. With 3 bases clipped from V and 2 bases from J, the junction kept 8 bases outside the gene matches. This CDR3 has 16 amino acids. The CDR3 coding sequence is TGTGCCAGCAGTGAGCTCGCGGGGGGCCCACAAGAGACCCAGTACTTC. This codes for CASSELAGGPQETQYF.